A single sample is the source of the 31 T cell receptor beta chains below, sequenced in a study of blood T cell repertoires in COVID-19. The method was immunoSEQ multiplex PCR; TCRdb's version includes in-frame clones alone and lacks a portion of them. The sample consists of about 170,000 clones, around 76% of them appearing once. Sequenced sample: peripheral blood. The receptors come from an older woman with acute or convalescent COVID-19.

V gene TRBV5-4 combines with J gene TRBJ1-1; D unclear. The CDR3 runs to 13 residues. V was trimmed by 1 base and J by 1 base, leaving 5 bases between them. In germline, CDR1 is SGHNT, CDR2 YYREEE (reference sequence). The CDR3 nucleotides are TGTGCCAGCAGCTTGCCCGGGAACACTGAAGCTTTCTTT. Amino acids: CASSLPGNTEAFF.

This chain links TRBV7-2 with TRBJ1-6, with TRBD1 identical over 10 bases. The CDR3 spans 17 residues. CDR1 is SGHTA and CDR2 is FQGNSA in the germline V gene. Losses at the gene ends were 5 bases for V and 8 bases for J; bases not matched to a gene: 12. CDR3 in amino acids: CASSPRPTGTGDSPLHF. DNA of the CDR3: TGTGCCAGCAGCCCTAGGCCTACCGGGACAGGGGATTCACCCCTCCACTTT.

For this clone: Sequence at one end of the junction differs from germline and may be a read error. The V call is TRBV29-1, the J call TRBJ2-3; possibly TRBD1 for D (6 bases). CDR3 length: 14 residues. Germline V gene data show CDR1 as SQVTM and CDR2 as ANQGSEA. Written as DNA, the CDR3 is TGCAGCGTTGAAAAGGACATACAGGGTGGGACAAGAAGTTTT. This codes for CSVEKDIQGGTRSF.

This chain connects TRBV28 to TRBJ1-2; no clear D gene. V dropped 2 bases and J dropped 8 bases, with 15 bases sitting between them. Germline assignment: CDR1 MDHEN and CDR2 SYDVKM. This CDR3 spans 14 amino acids. This CDR3 is CASSLGISRGGYTF. CDR3 sequence (DNA): TGTGCCAGCAGTTTAGGCATCTCGAGAGGAGGCTACACCTTC.

Notes on this clone: One end of the junction does not line up with germline, which may come from a read error. CDR3 region: CARLSRVVNSGELFF. The CDR3 DNA reads as TGTGCCAGATTATCCCGGGTCGTGAACTCCGGGGAGCTGTTTTTT. This chain links TRBV5-3 with TRBJ2-2, with unresolved D. TRBV5-3 is filed as an ORF, its function uncertain. CDR3 size: 15 residues.

This clone has a handful of counts. The chain employs TRBV6-5 and TRBJ1-5; D uncertain. The CDR3 loop spans 14 amino acids. Per the germline V gene, CDR1 is MNHEY and CDR2 is SVGAGI. Trimming shortened V by 6 bases and J by 3 bases, and 12 bases separated the two germline ends. The CDR3, as DNA: TGTGCCAGCAGAACAAGTCAGTCCAATCAGCCCCAGCATTTT. Protein sequence: CASRTSQSNQPQHF.

This clone was counted a few times. The chain has TRBV28 and TRBJ1-1; the D is unclear. The germline CDR1 and CDR2 sequences are MDHEN and SYDVKM. The CDR3 covers 19 residues. Trimming cost V 5 bases and J 0 bases, with 25 bases left between them. This CDR3 is CASSPLLADQFSMNTEAFF. CDR3 coding DNA: TGTGCCAGCAGTCCACTCTTAGCCGACCAGTTCAGTATGAACACTGAAGCTTTCTTT.

The chain couples TRBV5-4 to TRBJ2-1, with 8 bases aligning to TRBD1. The V and J ends lost 4 bases and 8 bases, in that order; junction bases with no gene match: 17. This CDR3 contains 17 residues. Germline V gives CDR1 SGHNT, CDR2 YYREEE (reference sequence). In DNA form, the CDR3 reads TGTGCCAGCAGCCCAACTCCCCAGGGGGCGAGGGAGGATGAGCAGTTCTTC. This codes for CASSPTPQGAREDEQFF. Full variable domain (rest looked up from reference TRBV5-4 and TRBJ2-1): ETGVTQSPTHLIKTRGQQVTLRCSSQSGHNTVSWYQQALGQGPQFIFQYYREEENGRGNFPPRFSGLQFPNYSSELNVNALELDDSALYLCASSPTPQGAREDEQFFGPGTRLTVL.

The chain uses TRBV2 and TRBJ1-1; tentative D call: TRBD1 (5 bases). Between the trimmed V and J ends, which lost 7 bases and 9 bases, there was a span of 21 bases. CDR3 size: 14 residues. Germline loops: CDR1 SNHLY, CDR2 FYNNEI. The CDR3 loop is CASNPTGGGGKAFF. Here the CDR3 DNA reads TGTGCCAGCAATCCAACCGGGGGTGGGGGAAAAGCTTTCTTT.

This chain's CDR3 is CASSPRGTGGAGANVLTF. CDR3 DNA sequence: TGTGCCAGCTCACCTCGGGGGACAGGGGGCGCTGGGGCCAACGTCCTGACTTTC. The chain employs TRBV18 and TRBJ2-6, with 12 bases lining up with TRBD1. Trimming removed 3 bases from V and 2 bases from J; junction bases left unmatched: 5. The CDR3 is 18 amino acids. CDR1 is KGHSH, CDR2 LQKENI, per germline. Based on the CDR3 plus reference TRBV18 and TRBJ2-6, the full variable domain is NAGVMQNPRHLVRRRGQEARLRCSPMKGHSHVYWYRQLPEEGLKFMVYLQKENIIDESGMPKERFSAEFPKEGPSILRIQQVVRGDSAAYFCASSPRGTGGAGANVLTFGAGSRLTVL.

This chain joins TRBV7-9 and TRBJ2-6, with a tentative D call TRBD1 (6 bases). V shed 7 bases and J shed 4 bases, with 14 bases lying between them. The germline V gene has CDR1 SEHNR and CDR2 FQNEAQ (reference sequence). The CDR3 has 15 residues. CDR3 in DNA: TGTGCCAGCAACGAACAGGGTTCCGGGGCCAACGTCCTGACTTTC. Its translation is CASNEQGSGANVLTF.

The chain uses TRBV11-2 and TRBJ1-5, with a tentative D call TRBD1 (6 bases). CDR3 size: 14 residues. Deletions cut 5 bases from V and 3 bases from J, with 11 bases between. CDR1 is SGHAT and CDR2 is FQNNGV in the germline V gene. The CDR3 loop is CASSPTGHNQPQHF. DNA for the CDR3: TGTGCCAGCAGCCCTACAGGGCACAATCAGCCCCAGCATTTT.

This chain uses TRBV28 with TRBJ1-2, with TRBD1 matching over 8 bases. V was pared by 6 bases and J by 6 bases, with 12 bases of the junction left unmatched. CDR3 length: 15 amino acids. Looked up from germline, CDR1 is MDHEN and CDR2 is SYDVKM. For the CDR3, the DNA is TGTGCCAGCAGGCTCACCTCGGGCAGGGGGCATGGCTACACCTTC. This codes for CASRLTSGRGHGYTF.

The rearrangement joins TRBV7-2 to TRBJ1-6; 10 positions agree with TRBD1. The trim removed 5 bases at V and 0 bases at J, leaving 4 bases unmatched. There are 17 residues in the CDR3. Germline V lookup: CDR1 SGHTA, CDR2 FQGNSA. The CDR3 sequence: CASSRTGGSSYNSPLHF. The CDR3 DNA reads as TGTGCCAGCAGCCGGACAGGGGGGAGCTCCTATAATTCACCCCTCCACTTT.

CDR3 amino acids: CASSPSQGTAEAFF. The DNA for the CDR3 is TGTGCCAGCAGCCCTTCACAGGGTACCGCTGAAGCTTTCTTT. This rearrangement joins TRBV11-2 to TRBJ1-1; TRBD1 might be the D (6 bases). The CDR3 is 14 residues long. The V end was cut by 5 bases, the J end by 6 bases, with 16 bases between. Germline CDR1 and CDR2: SGHAT and FQNNGV.

The gene calls are TRBV6-5 and TRBJ1-1; 8 bases fit TRBD1. The germline CDR1 and CDR2 sequences are MNHEY and SVGAGI. This CDR3 has 15 amino acids. With V trimmed by 7 bases and J by 4 bases, 11 bases remained unmatched. The CDR3 loop is CASIFDPTGGTEAFF. DNA of the CDR3: TGTGCCAGCATTTTTGACCCAACAGGGGGCACTGAAGCTTTCTTT.

Concerning this clone: Within the sample, other DNA sequences also encode this same CDR3. The V and J genes are TRBV27 and TRBJ1-2; 9 positions match TRBD1. The V gene end was trimmed by 5 bases and the J gene end by 7 bases; junction bases not matched to a gene: 5. Per germline, CDR1 MNHEY and CDR2 SMNVEV (reference sequence). The CDR3 loop spans 13 amino acids. The CDR3 here is CASSPGQGSGYTF. The CDR3 nucleotides read TGTGCCAGCAGTCCGGGACAGGGCTCTGGCTACACCTTC.

This clone has just a few counts. V gene TRBV5-1 combines with J gene TRBJ1-2; TRBD1 aligns across 8 bases. Trimming at V came to 4 bases and at J to 7 bases, leaving 3 bases not matched to a gene. Germline CDR1 and CDR2: SGHRS and YFSETQ. There are 12 residues in the CDR3. The CDR3 sequence: CASSRQGTGYTF. In DNA, the CDR3 is TGCGCCAGCAGCCGACAGGGGACTGGCTACACCTTC.

This clone was detected only once. The chain recombines TRBV6-6 with TRBJ1-3, with 9 positions matching TRBD1. In germline, CDR1 is MNHNY, CDR2 SVGAGI (reference sequence). Trimming at V came to 6 bases and at J to 4 bases, leaving 10 bases not matched to a gene. This CDR3 has 16 residues. The CDR3 DNA follows: TGTGCCAGCAGCCCGGACAGGGGAGGCTCAGGAAACACCATATATTTT. Amino acids: CASSPDRGGSGNTIYF.

The chain recombines TRBV12-3 or TRBV12-4 with TRBJ1-1; D is undetermined. The CDR3 extends over 12 amino acids. With 3 bases removed from V and 6 bases from J, the gap between germline ends came to 8 bases. The CDR3 sequence: CASSFGSPEAFF. CDR3 coding DNA: TGTGCCAGCAGTTTCGGGTCACCTGAAGCTTTCTTT.

The chain couples TRBV7-7 to TRBJ2-1; 11 bases align to TRBD1. The CDR3 contains 14 residues. Germline V gene sequence: CDR1 SSHAT, CDR2 FNYEAQ (reference sequence). J lost 5 bases, V lost 5 bases, and 2 bases had no gene match. The CDR3 sequence: CASSQGQGDNEQFF. CDR3 sequence (DNA): TGTGCCAGCAGCCAGGGACAGGGGGACAATGAGCAGTTCTTC.

This clone has only a few counts. The chain combines TRBV14 with TRBJ2-3, with TRBD2 matching 9 bases. The germline CDR1 and CDR2 sequences are SGHDN and FVKESK. V gave up 4 bases and J gave up 6 bases; unmatched junction bases: 11. The CDR3 spans 16 residues. The CDR3: CASSRFSGLASDTQYF. CDR3 in DNA: TGTGCCAGCAGCCGATTCTCTGGACTAGCGAGCGATACGCAGTATTTT.

This chain connects TRBV11-2 to TRBJ2-6; D not certain. V lost 3 bases and J lost 0, with 12 bases in between. The germline CDR1 and CDR2 sequences are SGHAT and FQNNGV. The length of the CDR3 is 17 residues. The CDR3 reads CASSLLMTLSGANVLTF. Here the CDR3 DNA reads TGTGCCAGCAGCTTGCTGATGACACTCTCTGGGGCCAACGTCCTGACTTTC. The variable domain in full, with the rest retrieved from reference TRBV11-2 and TRBJ2-6, is EAGVAQSPRYKIIEKRQSVAFWCNPISGHATLYWYQQILGQGPKLLIQFQNNGVVDDSQLPKDRFSAERLKGVDSTLKIQPAKLEDSAVYLCASSLLMTLSGANVLTFGAGSRLTVL.

The gene calls are TRBV6-1 and TRBJ2-3; D unclear. Germline loops: CDR1 MNHNS, CDR2 SASEGT. The CDR3 covers 14 residues. Trimming took off 1 base at V and 2 bases at J, with 7 bases between the two ends. The DNA for the CDR3 is TGTGCCAGCAGTGAAGATGGAGACACAGATACGCAGTATTTT. This codes for CASSEDGDTDTQYF.

The chain has TRBV28 and TRBJ1-1; 8 bases fit TRBD1. This CDR3 is built from 12 residues. J gave up 7 bases and V 5 bases, and 3 bases lay outside the gene matches. Germline V gene sequence: CDR1 MDHEN, CDR2 SYDVKM. CDR3 nucleotides: TGTGCCAGCAGTGGGGACAGGCTTGAAGCTTTCTTT. Translation gives CASSGDRLEAFF.

This rearrangement joins TRBV5-6 to TRBJ2-7; TRBD1 matches 11 bases. This CDR3 is built from 15 residues. The V segment lost 2 bases and the J segment 0 bases; nucleotides outside the gene matches: 1. Germline V gene data show CDR1 as SGHDT and CDR2 as YYEEEE. The CDR3 DNA is TGTGCCAGCAGCTTAGGGACAGGGGGCTCCTACGAGCAGTACTTC. This encodes CASSLGTGGSYEQYF.

J is TRBJ2-7 and V is TRBV5-1; 11 bases are shared with TRBD1. The CDR3 consists of 15 residues. Germline V gene sequence: CDR1 SGHRS, CDR2 YFSETQ. The V and J ends lost 0 bases and 7 bases, in that order; junction bases with no gene match: 6. CDR3 DNA: TGCGCCAGCAGCTTGGAGGGGACAGGGGGTAATGAGCAGTACTTC. Its protein product is CASSLEGTGGNEQYF. The complete variable domain, with remaining parts taken from reference TRBV5-1 and TRBJ2-7, reads KAGVTQTPRYLIKTRGQQVTLSCSPISGHRSVSWYQQTPGQGLQFLFEYFSETQRNKGNFPGRFSGRQFSNSRSEMNVSTLELGDSALYLCASSLEGTGGNEQYFGPGTRLTVT.

The chain has TRBV4-2 and TRBJ1-1; possibly TRBD1 for D (5 bases). There are 15 residues in the CDR3. The V end was cut by 1 base, the J end by 0 bases, with 9 bases between. The V gene's germline CDR1 is LGHNA and CDR2 YNFKEQ. CDR3 loop: CASSQGGVLNTEAFF. The CDR3 bases are TGTGCCAGCAGCCAAGGGGGGGTTTTGAACACTGAAGCTTTCTTT.

The chain recombines TRBV6-2 or TRBV6-3 with TRBJ1-1; 8 nucleotides agree with TRBD1. Germline-derived CDR1 and CDR2 are MNHEY and SVGEGT. The CDR3 length is 14 residues. The junction had 2 bases not matched to a gene; V was cut back by 4 bases and J by 1 base. The chain's CDR3 is CASSWTGQNTEAFF. In DNA, the CDR3 is TGTGCCAGCAGTTGGACAGGGCAGAACACTGAAGCTTTCTTT.

The chain carries TRBV5-4 and TRBJ1-1; D perhaps matches TRBD1 (6 bases). The V end lost 4 bases, the J end lost 3 bases, and 16 bases lay between the germline ends. This CDR3 has 15 amino acids. From germline, CDR1 is SGHNT and CDR2 YYREEE (reference sequence). The chain's CDR3 is CASSVDRNGDTEAFF. CDR3 bases: TGTGCCAGCAGCGTAGACAGGAACGGGGACACTGAAGCTTTCTTT. Full variable domain (remainder filled in from reference TRBV5-4 and TRBJ1-1): ETGVTQSPTHLIKTRGQQVTLRCSSQSGHNTVSWYQQALGQGPQFIFQYYREEENGRGNFPPRFSGLQFPNYSSELNVNALELDDSALYLCASSVDRNGDTEAFFGQGTRLTVV.

This chain connects TRBV12-3 or TRBV12-4 to TRBJ2-6; D possibly corresponds to TRBD1 (6 bases). The CDR3 is 13 residues long. Trimming cost V 9 bases and J 4 bases, with 10 bases left between them. The CDR3 sequence: CARQGSGANVLTF. The CDR3 DNA follows: TGTGCCAGACAGGGTTCCGGGGCCAACGTCCTGACTTTC.